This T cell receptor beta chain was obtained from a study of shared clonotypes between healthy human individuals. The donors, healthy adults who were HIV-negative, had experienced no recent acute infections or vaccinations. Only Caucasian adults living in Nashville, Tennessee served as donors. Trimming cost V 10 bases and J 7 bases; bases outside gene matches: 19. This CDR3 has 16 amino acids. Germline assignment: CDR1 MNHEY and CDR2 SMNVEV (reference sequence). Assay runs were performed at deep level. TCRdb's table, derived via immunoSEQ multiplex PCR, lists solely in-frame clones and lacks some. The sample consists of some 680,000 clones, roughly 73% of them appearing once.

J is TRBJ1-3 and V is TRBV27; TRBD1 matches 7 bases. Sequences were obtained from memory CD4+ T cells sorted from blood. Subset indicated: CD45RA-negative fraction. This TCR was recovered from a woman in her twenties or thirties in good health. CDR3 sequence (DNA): TGTGCCACCGCGGTCCTATGGACAGGTGGGAGGAACACCATATATTTT. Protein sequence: CATAVLWTGGRNTIYF.